The clone carrying this TCR beta chain has just a few counts. The junction differs from germline at one of its ends, possibly a read error. Germline V lookup: CDR1 SNHLY, CDR2 FYNNEI. CDR3 length: 12 amino acids. This specimen comes from a study of beta chain features in type 1 diabetes. Sequencing targeted expressed TCRB transcripts, as all isolated RNA had been reverse transcribed. The protocol was immunoSEQ multiplex PCR, while the TCRdb copy is restricted to in-frame clones and leaves out a portion. The sample has under 400,000 clones; about 19% are singletons. The sequenced sample was naive CD4+ T cells from blood. The chain links TRBV2 to TRBJ2-5; D gene ambiguous. This receptor was identified in a woman aged 18-35 years in good health. CDR3 amino acids: CASSEDPGQWDF. CDR3 bases: TGTGCCAGCAGTGAAGATCCGGGTCAGTGGGACTTC.